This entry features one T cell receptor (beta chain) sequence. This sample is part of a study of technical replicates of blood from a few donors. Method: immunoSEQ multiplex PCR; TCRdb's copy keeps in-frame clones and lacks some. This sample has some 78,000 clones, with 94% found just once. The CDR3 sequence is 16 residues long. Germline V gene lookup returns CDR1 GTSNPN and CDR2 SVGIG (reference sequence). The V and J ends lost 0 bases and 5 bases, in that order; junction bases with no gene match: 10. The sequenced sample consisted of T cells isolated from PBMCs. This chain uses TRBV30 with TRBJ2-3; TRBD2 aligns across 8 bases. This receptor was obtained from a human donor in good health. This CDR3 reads CAWSVRGVGGGDTQYF. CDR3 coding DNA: TGTGCCTGGAGTGTACGGGGCGTCGGGGGGGGAGATACGCAGTATTTT.